The rows below give T cell receptor beta chains drawn from one sample of a study of beta chain features in type 1 diabetes. This table comes from immunoSEQ multiplex PCR, and its TCRdb copy is limited to in-frame clones, with some not included. The table has around 250,000 clones, 13% to 15% seen once. Sequenced material: naive CD4+ T cells from blood. These receptors were taken from a woman aged 40 to 49 in good health. CDR3s include the opening cysteine and the closing phenylalanine or tryptophan. A D gene is named only where the DNA matches it firmly. The size of a clone is reported for some rows only, either as once, few or many, or as a class for expanded clones.

j_gene | abundance | v_gene | d_gene | CDR3nt | CDR3aa
TRBJ2-3 | many | TRBV7-9 | TRBD1 | TGTGCCAGCAGCTTCGAACAGGGGAAAGATACGCAGTATTTT | CASSFEQGKDTQYF
TRBJ2-5 | few | TRBV7-2 | . | TGTGCCAGCAGCTTAGACTACGAAGAGACCCAGTACTTC | CASSLDYEETQYF
TRBJ1-1 | . | TRBV9 | . | TGTGCCAGCAGCGTAGGACAGGCCACTGAAGCTTTCTTT | CASSVGQATEAFF
TRBJ2-7 | few | TRBV2 | TRBD2 | TGTGCCAGCAGCCCGCTAGCGGGGGGGATTGCGCAGTACTTC | CASSPLAGGIAQYF
TRBJ2-3 | . | TRBV10-1 | TRBD1 | TGCGCCAGCAGTGAGTACCAGGGGGGCACAGATACGCAGTATTTT | CASSEYQGGTDTQYF
TRBJ2-7 | few | TRBV5-1 | . | TGCGCCAGCAGCTTTAGACAGGAAAGGAGCTCCTACGAGCAGTACTTC | CASSFRQERSSYEQYF
TRBJ2-7 | few | TRBV5-1 | . | TGCGCCAGCAGCTTCAGAAGGGGATACGAGCAGTACTTC | CASSFRRGYEQYF
TRBJ1-2 | . | TRBV10-3 | . | TGTGCCATCAGTTTAAACCGGTTCTATGGCTACACCTTC | CAISLNRFYGYTF
TRBJ2-5 | few | TRBV5-1 | TRBD2 | TGCGCCAGCAGCTTTAGCGGGGTTCGAGAGACCCAGTACTTC | CASSFSGVRETQYF
TRBJ1-4 | . | TRBV25-1 | . | TGTGCCAGCTCCGACCTACGGGGAGCGGGTAATGAAAAACTGTTTTTT | CASSDLRGAGNEKLFF
TRBJ2-1 | . | TRBV9 | TRBD1 | TGTGCCAGCAGCGTTAGGTTCTTTTCAGGGGGCAAACTTGTCAATGAGCAGTTCTTC | CASSVRFFSGGKLVNEQFF
TRBJ2-1 | . | TRBV19 | TRBD2 | TGTGCCAGTAGTCCGCATGTAGCGGGGGGTAACTACAATGAGCAGTTCTTC | CASSPHVAGGNYNEQFF
TRBJ2-2 | many | TRBV29-1 | TRBD2 | TGCAGCGGGGCCCCTAGCGGACGCACCGGGGAGCTGTTTTTT | CSGAPSGRTGELFF
TRBJ2-7 | . | TRBV5-4 | TRBD2 | TGTGCCAGCAGCCCGGGCGGGGGGCTTTCCTACGAGCAGTACTTC | CASSPGGGLSYEQYF
TRBJ2-7 | . | TRBV7-2 | . | TGTGCCAGCGGGCCCCGGGGTAACGAGCAGTACTTC | CASGPRGNEQYF
TRBJ2-7 | few | TRBV5-4 | . | TGTGCCAGCAGTTCTGCCTACGAGCAGTACTTC | CASSSAYEQYF
TRBJ2-2 | . | TRBV9 | . | TGTGCCAGCAGCGTAGACTACACCGGGGAGCTGTTTTTT | CASSVDYTGELFF
TRBJ2-7 | few | TRBV18 | . | TGTGCCAGCACAGATTACACAGGGAGCTCCTACGAGCAGTACTTC | CASTDYTGSSYEQYF
TRBJ2-1 | few | TRBV5-1 | TRBD1 | TGCGCCAGCAGCACGACCGGGACAGGGGTCAATGAGCAGTTCTTC | CASSTTGTGVNEQFF
TRBJ2-2 | . | TRBV2 | . | TGTGCCAGCAGCAAGATCAGGGGTCCCGGGGAGCTGTTTTTT | CASSKIRGPGELFF
TRBJ1-3 | few | TRBV5-6 | . | TGTGCCAGCAGTATTTATCAGGGCCCCATATATTTT | CASSIYQGPIYF
TRBJ2-3 | . | TRBV19 | TRBD1 | TGTGCCAGTAGTATCAGGGACAGTTACACAGATACGCAGTATTTT | CASSIRDSYTDTQYF
TRBJ1-1 | . | TRBV7-2 | TRBD1 | TGTGCCAGCAGCCCTAGGACAGGGGGCCTCCTGGGGACTGAAGCTTTCTTT | CASSPRTGGLLGTEAFF
TRBJ2-1 | . | TRBV9 | . | TGTGCCAGCAGCGTAGTCGGGGGCTCCTACAATGAGCAGTTCTTC | CASSVVGGSYNEQFF
TRBJ2-5 | few | TRBV15 | TRBD2 | TGTGCCACCAGCAGAGATCCTAGCGGGGGGCCTCAAGAGACCCAGTACTTC | CATSRDPSGGPQETQYF
TRBJ2-3 | . | TRBV6-1 | TRBD2 | TGTGCCAGCAGCCTAGCGGGGGGGAGCACAGATACGCAGTATTTT | CASSLAGGSTDTQYF
TRBJ2-3 | . | TRBV19 | . | TGTGCCAGTAGTATACGGTCGGGCAGGGACACAGATACGCAGTATTTT | CASSIRSGRDTDTQYF
TRBJ2-1 | few | TRBV14 | . | TGTGCCAGCAGCCAACTCAGAGGGTGGAATGAGCAGTTCTTC | CASSQLRGWNEQFF
TRBJ2-2 | . | TRBV27 | . | TGTGCCAGCAGTTTAGAAGGCGGCGGCGGGGAGCTGTTTTTT | CASSLEGGGGELFF
TRBJ2-6 | . | TRBV18 | . | TGTGCCAGCTCACCAATGGCCATAACAGTCTCTGGGGCCAACGTCCTGACTTTC | CASSPMAITVSGANVLTF
TRBJ2-3 | once | TRBV6-5 | . | TGTGCCAGCAGTTACTCGAGGCTAACAGATACGCAGTATTTT | CASSYSRLTDTQYF
TRBJ2-1 | few | TRBV5-1 | TRBD2 | TGCGCCAGCGGAGGACTAGCGGGGGGCGGGGATGAGCAGTTCTTC | CASGGLAGGGDEQFF
TRBJ2-7 | . | TRBV19 | . | TGTGCCAGTAGTTCCTCAGGGACCTACGAGCAGTACTTC | CASSSSGTYEQYF
TRBJ1-4 | . | TRBV7-9 | . | TGTGCCAGCAGCAGCCGCGTGTATGAAAAACTGTTTTTT | CASSSRVYEKLFF
TRBJ2-4 | once | TRBV5-8 | TRBD2 | TGTGCCAGCAGCTTGCGACGGGGGGGGGCCGGTTCCAAAAACATTCAGTACTTC | CASSLRRGGAGSKNIQYF
TRBJ1-2 | . | TRBV14 | . | TGTGCCAGCAGCCAAGTCCCACAGGGATATGGCTACACCTTC | CASSQVPQGYGYTF
TRBJ2-3 | few | TRBV6-5 | TRBD2 | TGTGCCAGCAGCGGAGCGGGGGGGCGGAATACGCAGTATTTT | CASSGAGGRNTQYF
TRBJ1-3 | . | TRBV18 | . | TGTGCCAGCTCACCTTTATCGGTACCTGGAAACACCATATATTTT | CASSPLSVPGNTIYF
TRBJ2-3 | . | TRBV4-1 | TRBD2 | TGCGCCAGCAGCGGGACTAGCGGGGGGCTGGACGTGGGTACGCAGTATTTT | CASSGTSGGLDVGTQYF
TRBJ2-2 | few | TRBV29-1 | TRBD1 | TGCAGCGTTGAAGGACAGGGGGGGTCCGGGGAGCTGTTTTTT | CSVEGQGGSGELFF
TRBJ2-5 | few | TRBV5-4 | . | TGTGCCAGCAGCTTGGATAGTATAGCCCAAGAGACCCAGTACTTC | CASSLDSIAQETQYF
TRBJ1-1 | . | TRBV15 | TRBD1 | TGTGCCACCAGCAGACTTGGGACAGGTAGCATGAACACTGAAGCTTTCTTT | CATSRLGTGSMNTEAFF
TRBJ2-6 | . | TRBV18 | . | TGTGCCAGCTCACCAAAGGGGGCTGGGGCCAACGTCCTGACTTTC | CASSPKGAGANVLTF
TRBJ2-1 | once | TRBV2 | . | TGTGCCAGCAGTGAAAGACAGTTTCGTAACAATGAGCAGTTCTTC | CASSERQFRNNEQFF
TRBJ2-7 | few | TRBV6-6 | TRBD1 | TGTGCCAGCAAAGGGACAGGGAAGGACTACGAGCAGTACTTC | CASKGTGKDYEQYF
TRBJ2-3 | . | TRBV6-1 | . | TGTGCCAGCAACTCAGGGAGCACAGATACGCAGTATTTT | CASNSGSTDTQYF
TRBJ2-1 | few | TRBV7-9 | TRBD2 | TGTGCCAGCAGCCTCGGGCTAGCGGTTGGTTACAATGAGCAGTTCTTC | CASSLGLAVGYNEQFF
TRBJ1-5 | few | TRBV5-4 | TRBD1 | TGTGCCAGCAGCAAACAGGGGTCTCTTCAGCCCCAGCATTTT | CASSKQGSLQPQHF
TRBJ2-1 | . | TRBV9 | . | TGTGCCAGCAGCGTGGCAGGATACAATGAGCAGTTCTTC | CASSVAGYNEQFF
TRBJ2-7 | . | TRBV18 | . | TGTGCCAGCTCACCGCAGCACGGGTCCTCACCTATCTACGAGCAGTACTTC | CASSPQHGSSPIYEQYF
TRBJ1-1 | few | TRBV7-9 | . | TGTGCCAGCAGCTTAGAAACGGGGATGAACACTGAAGCTTTCTTT | CASSLETGMNTEAFF
TRBJ1-1 | few | TRBV11-2 | TRBD1 | TGTGCCAGCAGCTTAGGAACTCGGACAGGGGAAATTGAAGCTTTCTTT | CASSLGTRTGEIEAFF
TRBJ2-1 | . | TRBV9 | . | TGTGCCAGCAGCTCTACAGGGAGCTCCTACAATGAGCAGTTCTTC | CASSSTGSSYNEQFF